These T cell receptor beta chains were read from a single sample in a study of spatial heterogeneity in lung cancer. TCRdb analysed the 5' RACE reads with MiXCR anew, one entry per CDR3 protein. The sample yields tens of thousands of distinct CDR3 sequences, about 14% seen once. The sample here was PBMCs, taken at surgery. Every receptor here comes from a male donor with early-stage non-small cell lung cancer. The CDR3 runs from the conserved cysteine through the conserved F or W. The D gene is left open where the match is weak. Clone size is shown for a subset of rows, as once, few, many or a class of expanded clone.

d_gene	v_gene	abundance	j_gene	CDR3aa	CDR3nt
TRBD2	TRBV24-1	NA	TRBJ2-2	CATSVSGSGGELFF	TGTGCCACCAGTGTTAGCGGGAGCGGCGGGGAGCTGTTTTTT
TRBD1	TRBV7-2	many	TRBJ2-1	CASSLTPGTGRLRNEQFF	TGTGCCAGCAGCTTAACCCCCGGGACAGGGCGATTGAGGAATGAGCAGTTCTTC
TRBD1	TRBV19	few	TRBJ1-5	CASSSLVDRGLIINQPQHF	TGTGCCAGTAGTTCACTTGTGGACAGGGGGCTGATTATTAATCAGCCCCAGCATTTT
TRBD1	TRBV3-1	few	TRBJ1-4	CASSQFRTGLNEKLFF	TGTGCCAGCAGCCAATTTAGGACAGGCCTAAATGAAAAACTGTTTTTT
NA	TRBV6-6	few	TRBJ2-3	CASSYSTRRGGTDTQYF	TGTGCCAGCAGTTACTCCACGCGCAGGGGAGGCACAGATACGCAGTATTTT
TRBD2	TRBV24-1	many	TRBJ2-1	CATSDPSGGAYNEQFF	TGTGCCACCAGTGACCCCAGCGGGGGGGCCTACAATGAGCAGTTCTTC
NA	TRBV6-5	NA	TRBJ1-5	CASSELGQLNQPQHF	TGTGCCAGCAGTGAGCTTGGACAGTTAAATCAGCCCCAGCATTTT
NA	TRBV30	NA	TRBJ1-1	CAWSVKSDTEAFF	TGTGCCTGGAGTGTAAAGAGTGACACTGAAGCTTTCTTT
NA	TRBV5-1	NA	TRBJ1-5	CASSLTGDQPQHF	TGCGCCAGCAGCTTGACGGGGGATCAGCCCCAGCATTTT
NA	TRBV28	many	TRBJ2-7	CASSAGGRVWDEQYF	TGTGCCAGCAGTGCTGGGGGCAGGGTGTGGGACGAGCAGTACTTC
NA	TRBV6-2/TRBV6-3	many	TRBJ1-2	CASSSTRTANYGYTF	TGTGCCAGCAGTTCCACCAGGACAGCGAACTATGGCTACACCTTC
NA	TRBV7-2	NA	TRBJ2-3	CASSLFRGTDTQYF	TGTGCCAGCAGCTTATTTAGGGGGACAGATACGCAGTATTTT
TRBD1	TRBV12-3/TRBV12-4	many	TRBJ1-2	CASSFSDRFSIYGYTF	TGTGCCAGCAGTTTCTCGGACAGGTTCTCCATCTATGGCTACACCTTC
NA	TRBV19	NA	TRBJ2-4	CASSIASKNIQYF	TGTGCCAGTAGTATAGCGTCCAAAAACATTCAGTACTTC
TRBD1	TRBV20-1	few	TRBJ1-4	CSAFVPGQGGSEKLFF	TGCAGTGCTTTTGTCCCGGGACAGGGGGGGAGTGAAAAACTGTTTTTT
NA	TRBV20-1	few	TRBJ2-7	CSAPRGGNSYEQYF	TGCAGTGCTCCCCGGGGCGGGAACTCCTACGAGCAGTACTTC
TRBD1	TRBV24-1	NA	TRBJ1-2	CATSDPRTGGGYTF	TGTGCCACCAGTGACCCTCGGACAGGGGGTGGCTACACCTTC
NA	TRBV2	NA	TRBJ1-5	CASSAEYSNQPQHF	TGTGCCAGCAGCGCAGAGTATAGCAATCAGCCCCAGCATTTT
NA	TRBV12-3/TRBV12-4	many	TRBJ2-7	CASSFVAAEQYF	TGTGCCAGCAGTTTCGTCGCGGCCGAGCAGTACTTC
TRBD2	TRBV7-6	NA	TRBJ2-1	CASSPGGGSYNEQFF	TGTGCCAGCAGCCCGGGAGGGGGATCCTACAATGAGCAGTTCTTC
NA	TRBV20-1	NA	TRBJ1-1	CSARDFPMNTEAFF	TGCAGTGCTAGAGACTTCCCTATGAACACTGAAGCTTTCTTT
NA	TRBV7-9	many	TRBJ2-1	CASSLGRATSYNEQFF	TGTGCCAGCAGCTTGGGAAGGGCAACCAGCTACAATGAGCAGTTCTTC
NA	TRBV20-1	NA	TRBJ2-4	CSANRNQAKNIQYF	TGCAGTGCAAACAGAAATCAAGCCAAAAACATTCAGTACTTC
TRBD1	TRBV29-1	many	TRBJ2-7	CSAGTGGSSYEQYF	TGCAGCGCAGGGACAGGGGGAAGCTCCTACGAGCAGTACTTC
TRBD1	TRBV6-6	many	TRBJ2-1	CASSPGDRGTYNEQFF	TGTGCCAGCAGCCCCGGGGACAGGGGCACCTACAATGAGCAGTTCTTC
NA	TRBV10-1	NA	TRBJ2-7	CASSEGHKPLSEGTYEQYF	TGCGCCAGCAGTGAGGGCCACAAGCCACTCAGCGAAGGTACCTACGAGCAGTACTTC
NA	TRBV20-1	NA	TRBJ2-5	CSARRDQGETQYF	TGCAGTGCTAGGAGGGACCAAGGAGAGACCCAGTACTTC
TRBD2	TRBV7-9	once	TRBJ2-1	CASSLSGTSSEQFF	TGTGCCAGCAGCTTGAGCGGGACCTCGAGTGAGCAGTTCTTC
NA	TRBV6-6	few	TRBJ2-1	CASSYEPSGTLNNEQFF	TGTGCCAGCAGTTATGAGCCAAGCGGGACACTAAACAATGAGCAGTTCTTC
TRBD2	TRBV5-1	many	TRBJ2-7	CASSLVPGGYYEQYF	TGCGCGAGCAGCTTGGTCCCGGGGGGGTACTACGAGCAGTACTTC
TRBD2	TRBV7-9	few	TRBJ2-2	CASSLASGSITGELFF	TGTGCCAGCAGCTTAGCTAGCGGGAGTATCACCGGGGAGCTGTTTTTT
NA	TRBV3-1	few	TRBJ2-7	CASSPEPGLFSGEQYF	TGTGCCAGCAGCCCGGAGCCGGGACTCTTCTCTGGCGAGCAGTACTTC
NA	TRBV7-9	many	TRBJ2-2	CASSLSSLNTGELFF	TGTGCCAGCAGCTTATCTTCCCTGAACACCGGGGAGCTGTTTTTT
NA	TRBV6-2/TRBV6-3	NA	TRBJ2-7	CASSYLPGAAEQYF	TGTGCCAGCAGTTATCTTCCGGGGGCAGCCGAGCAGTACTTC